This TCR beta chain was sequenced during a study of PD-L1 blockade in urothelial cancer. Study-wide background: Males with urothelial cancer arising in the bladder constituted about 85% of the roughly 29 patients. Blood samples had a median of approximately 150,000 T cells, tens of thousands of unique TCRs, and clonality 0.075 to 0.095.

PCRs each included synthetic TCR analog templates spiked in. Generated by immunoSEQ multiplex PCR, the TCRdb table keeps only in-frame clones and is missing some. The table records 37,000 or so clones, over 75% of them present only once. On this clone: The sample holds other DNA sequences that translate to the same CDR3.

This CDR3 is built from 12 residues. CDR1 and CDR2 from the germline V gene are SQVTM and ANQGSEA. J gave up 8 bases and V 1 base, and 4 bases lay outside the gene matches. Sequencing used PBMCs, obtained around atezolizumab (anti-PD-L1) treatment. The chain combines TRBV29-1 with TRBJ1-2, with 7 nucleotides matching TRBD1. This sequence originates from a man between 60 and 70 years old with urothelial cancer. The CDR3 DNA is TGCAGCGTTGAAGGACAGGGAAGCGGCTACACCTTC. Translated: CSVEGQGSGYTF.